The 21 T cell receptor beta chains listed next were all sequenced from one sample in a study of cytomegalovirus exposure and HLA in healthy donors. TCRdb's copy holds only in-frame clones and misses some; the assay was immunoSEQ multiplex PCR. The sample contains 100,000 to 150,000 clones, 88% of which appear only once. Sequencing was carried out using PBMCs. These receptors were taken from a young man in good health and CMV-seronegative.

J is TRBJ1-2 and V is TRBV4-3, with 9 positions matching TRBD1. The V and J ends lost 0 bases and 8 bases, in that order; junction bases with no gene match: 7. The CDR3 is 15 amino acids. Germline CDR1 reads LGHNA; CDR2 reads YSLEER. The CDR3 coding sequence is TGCGCCAGCAGCCAAGATCGATGGACAGGGGAAGGCTACACCTTC. It encodes CASSQDRWTGEGYTF.

The rearrangement links TRBV10-3 to TRBJ1-5; no clear D. V lost 7 bases and J 2 bases, leaving 12 bases between the germline ends. The germline CDR1 and CDR2 sequences are ENHRY and SYGVKD. This CDR3 region has 14 residues. CDR3 sequence reads: CAIKTGRGNQPQHF. In DNA form, the CDR3 reads TGTGCCATCAAGACGGGAAGGGGCAATCAGCCCCAGCATTTT.

This chain connects TRBV30 to TRBJ2-1, with D possibly matching TRBD2 (6 bases). This CDR3 comprises 13 residues. The V gene's germline CDR1 is GTSNPN and CDR2 SVGIG (reference sequence). Trimming left V 4 bases short and J 4 bases short, with 11 bases between. The CDR3 DNA sequence: TGTGCCTGGAATTCCGGGACTTACAATGAGCAGTTCTTC. Its translation is CAWNSGTYNEQFF.

The J gene is TRBJ2-7, the V gene TRBV7-9, with 9 bases identical to TRBD1. Germline V lookup: CDR1 SEHNR, CDR2 FQNEAQ (reference sequence). Unmatched junction bases numbered 5, after V lost 5 bases and J lost 6 bases. There are 13 residues in the CDR3. In DNA, the CDR3 is TGTGCCAGCAGCCCATGGACAGGGGCCGAGCAGTACTTC. It translates to CASSPWTGAEQYF.

The V call is TRBV5-6, the J call TRBJ2-7; possible D gene TRBD2, 6 bases. CDR1 is SGHDT, CDR2 YYEEEE, per germline. With 0 bases removed from V and 7 bases from J, the gap between germline ends came to 11 bases. This CDR3 comprises 13 residues. The CDR3 region is CASSLGGSGEQYF. For the CDR3, the DNA is TGTGCCAGCAGCTTGGGAGGTAGCGGAGAGCAGTACTTC.

The V gene is TRBV27, the J gene TRBJ1-1; no definite D call. This CDR3 has 14 residues. Trimming pared 3 bases from V and 4 bases from J, leaving 12 bases between. Looked up from germline, CDR1 is MNHEY and CDR2 is SMNVEV (reference sequence). CDR3 sequence: CASSFGFGSTEAFF. CDR3 nucleotide sequence: TGTGCCAGCAGTTTTGGTTTCGGGAGCACTGAAGCTTTCTTT.

In its sample, this clone was seen once. The V call is TRBV11-3, the J call TRBJ2-7, with D perhaps matching TRBD1 (5 bases). Germline V gene data show CDR1 as SGHNT and CDR2 as YENEEA. Trimming removed 1 base from V and 5 bases from J, with 9 bases in between. The CDR3 is made up of 13 amino acids. The CDR3 DNA reads TGTGCCAGCAGCTTAGTCGTAGGGGACGAGCAGTACTTC. This gives the protein CASSLVVGDEQYF.

The rearrangement uses TRBV5-1 and TRBJ2-7; D might be TRBD2 (5 bases). From germline, CDR1 is SGHRS and CDR2 YFSETQ. CDR3 length: 17 residues. V was trimmed by 5 bases and J by 3 bases, leaving 24 bases between them. The CDR3 bases are TGCGCCAGCAGTTGGAGGAGGCGAGCACTAAACGACTACGAGCAGTACTTC. Protein: CASSWRRRALNDYEQYF.

This clone was found many times. The rearrangement joins TRBV6-5 to TRBJ2-1, with a tentative D call TRBD1 (5 bases). The V gene's germline CDR1 is MNHEY and CDR2 SVGAGI. V was trimmed by 7 bases and J by 8 bases, leaving 15 bases between them. The CDR3 totals 13 residues. CDR3 DNA: TGTGCCAGCAAGGGGCTACCGTCCTATGAGCAGTTCTTC. Its protein is CASKGLPSYEQFF.

J is TRBJ2-7 and V is TRBV2; tentatively, D is TRBD1 (5 bases). The CDR3 spans 13 residues. Trimming cost V 4 bases and J 6 bases, with 13 bases left between them. The germline V gene has CDR1 SNHLY and CDR2 FYNNEI. In DNA, the CDR3 is TGTGCCAGCAGTGTGTTGGAAGGGGCCGAGCAGTACTTC. Amino acid sequence: CASSVLEGAEQYF.

This clone was seen only once. The V and J genes are TRBV4-1 and TRBJ2-1; D perhaps matches TRBD2 (5 bases). V lost 2 bases to trimming and J lost 9 bases, with 17 bases between them. This CDR3 is 15 amino acids long. Germline V gene data show CDR1 as MGHRA and CDR2 as YSYEKL. The CDR3 is CASSQTSEIFTEQFF. The CDR3 DNA reads as TGCGCCAGCAGCCAAACTAGTGAAATTTTCACTGAGCAGTTCTTC.

The CDR3: CASSPRPPGESYNEQFF. CDR3 nucleotide sequence: TGTGCCAGCAGCCCAAGGCCGCCGGGAGAGAGCTACAATGAGCAGTTCTTC. The genes are TRBV11-2 and TRBJ2-1; possible D gene TRBD2, 6 bases. This CDR3 has 17 amino acids. Germline CDR1 reads SGHAT; CDR2 reads FQNNGV. V was pared by 5 bases and J by 3 bases, with 20 bases between.

The rearrangement uses TRBV30 and TRBJ2-3; D gene unclear. Trimming shortened V by 2 bases and J by 5 bases, and 5 bases separated the two germline ends. There are 11 residues in the CDR3. Germline CDR1 is GTSNPN and CDR2 is SVGIG (reference sequence). The CDR3 is CAWSTGDTQYF. The CDR3 DNA reads as TGTGCCTGGAGTACCGGAGATACGCAGTATTTT. Drawing the rest from reference TRBV30 and TRBJ2-3, the complete variable domain is SQTIHQWPATLVQPVGSPLSLECTVEGTSNPNLYWYRQAAGRGLQLLFYSVGIGQISSEVPQNLSASRPQDRQFILSSKKLLLSDSGFYLCAWSTGDTQYFGPGTRLTVL.

The chain is built from TRBV27 and TRBJ2-1; 10 bases agree with TRBD2. Germline CDR1 reads MNHEY; CDR2 reads SMNVEV (reference sequence). Trimming took 5 bases from V and 8 from J; bases not matched to a gene: 15. The CDR3 sequence is 17 residues long. CDR3 region: CASSTLGLAESGDEQFF. CDR3 DNA: TGTGCCAGCAGTACGCTCGGACTAGCGGAGTCAGGAGATGAGCAGTTCTTC.

This sequence joins TRBV2 and TRBJ1-4; D is possibly TRBD1 (5 bases). Trimming stripped 3 bases from V and 7 bases from J, with 12 bases between. The CDR3 spans 14 residues. Germline-derived CDR1 and CDR2 are SNHLY and FYNNEI. This chain's CDR3 is CASSEGGSGEKLFF. The CDR3 nucleotides are TGTGCCAGCAGTGAGGGGGGATCGGGTGAAAAACTGTTTTTT.

This clone was counted a single time. J is TRBJ2-7 and V is TRBV18; the match to TRBD2 covers 11 bases. The CDR3 is 17 residues long. Germline V CDR1 and CDR2: KGHSH, LQKENI. The trim removed 3 bases at V and 0 bases at J, leaving 7 bases unmatched. The DNA of the CDR3 is TGTGCCAGCTCACCCTTGACGACTAGCGGGGCCTCCTACGAGCAGTACTTC. Its protein is CASSPLTTSGASYEQYF.

The genes are TRBV19 and TRBJ1-2, with a weak D call TRBD1 (5 bases). This CDR3 spans 15 amino acids. V was clipped by 3 bases and J by 8 bases, with 19 bases between them. Germline V CDR1 and CDR2: LNHDA, SQIVND (reference sequence). The CDR3 DNA reads as TGTGCCAGTAGTATCCAGGGAGGGGCTATGAAGGGCTACACCTTC. Amino acids: CASSIQGGAMKGYTF.

J is TRBJ2-5 and V is TRBV6-1, with a weak D call TRBD1 (6 bases). Germline CDR1 MNHNS, CDR2 SASEGT. V lost 4 bases and J 5 bases, leaving 17 bases between the germline ends. The CDR3 runs to 15 residues. CDR3 in amino acids: CASSVSRGLHETQYF. CDR3 nucleotide sequence: TGTGCCAGCAGTGTTTCCAGGGGTCTGCACGAGACCCAGTACTTC.

The CDR3 DNA sequence: TGTGCCAGCAGCTCAAGAACTAGCGGGGCCTACAATGAGCAGTTCTTC. Amino acids: CASSSRTSGAYNEQFF. The J gene is TRBJ2-1, the V gene TRBV11-2; 10 nucleotides agree with TRBD2. The CDR3 loop spans 16 amino acids. With V trimmed by 4 bases and J by 2 bases, 5 bases remained unmatched. Germline V gives CDR1 SGHAT, CDR2 FQNNGV.

This chain links TRBV29-1 with TRBJ2-1; D is unclear. Germline values: CDR1 SQVTM, CDR2 ANQGSEA. The V end lost 1 base, the J end lost 10 bases, and 11 bases lay between the germline ends. The CDR3 is 12 amino acids. The chain's CDR3 is CSVEAMRSEQFF. CDR3 coding DNA: TGCAGCGTTGAAGCTATGAGGAGCGAGCAGTTCTTC.

J is TRBJ1-1 and V is TRBV29-1, with D possibly matching TRBD1 (5 bases). CDR1 is SQVTM, CDR2 ANQGSEA, per germline. Trimming left V 3 bases short and J 2 bases short, with 13 bases between. The CDR3 has 14 residues. The CDR3 nucleotides are TGCAGCGTTGATCGCGGCAGGGCCAACACTGAAGCTTTCTTT. This gives the protein CSVDRGRANTEAFF.